The 21 T cell receptor beta chains presented below share a single source sample, sequenced in a study of blood T cell repertoires in COVID-19. Sequencing used immunoSEQ multiplex PCR; TCRdb keeps in-frame clones, though not all of them. This sample has around 250,000 clones, with roughly 86% found just once. The sequenced sample consisted of peripheral blood. The receptors come from an older woman who had recovered from COVID-19.

V is TRBV12-3 or TRBV12-4 and J is TRBJ1-4; D perhaps matches TRBD1 (6 bases). This CDR3 contains 13 residues. Trimming cost V 2 bases and J 5 bases, with 6 bases left between them. CDR3 bases: TGTGCCAGCAGTTTAAGGGGGAATGAAAAACTGTTTTTT. Its translation is CASSLRGNEKLFF.

The chain employs TRBV2 and TRBJ1-2, with TRBD1 as a possible D gene (5 bases). V was pared by 4 bases and J by 13 bases, with 19 bases between. Germline assignment: CDR1 SNHLY and CDR2 FYNNEI. The CDR3 covers 13 residues. CDR3 DNA sequence: TGTGCCAGCAGTGTGGGGGGGGATGTGGTCGGCACCTTC. As protein: CASSVGGDVVGTF. Supplemented by reference TRBV2 and TRBJ1-2, the full variable domain reads EPEVTQTPSHQVTQMGQEVILRCVPISNHLYFYWYRQILGQKVEFLVSFYNNEISEKSEIFDDQFSVERPDGSNFTLKIRSTKLEDSAMYFCASSVGGDVVGTFGSGTRLTVV.

V is TRBV7-2 and J is TRBJ1-3, with D tentatively TRBD1 (5 bases). The CDR3 has 17 amino acids. V shed 5 bases and J shed 0 bases, with 17 bases lying between them. Germline V gene sequence: CDR1 SGHTA, CDR2 FQGNSA. CDR3 nucleotide sequence: TGTGCCAGCAGCCCAACCGCGGGGGGTTTCTCTGGAAACACCATATATTTT. This codes for CASSPTAGGFSGNTIYF.

This chain uses TRBV7-2 with TRBJ2-2; 8 bases fit TRBD1. Germline V lookup: CDR1 SGHTA, CDR2 FQGNSA. After removal of 2 bases from V and 8 bases from J, the junction contained 7 bases not matched to a gene. CDR3 length: 15 amino acids. CDR3 loop: CASSLIPGGIGELFF. The DNA of the CDR3 is TGTGCCAGCAGCTTAATCCCAGGGGGCATAGGGGAGCTGTTTTTT.

The chain uses TRBV2 and TRBJ2-7, with 9 bases fitting TRBD1. With 6 bases clipped from V and 7 bases from J, the junction kept 10 bases outside the gene matches. CDR1 SNHLY and CDR2 FYNNEI come from the germline V gene. CDR3 length equals 14 residues. CDR3 sequence: CASRGGTGIPEQYF. The CDR3 nucleotides are TGTGCCAGCAGGGGGGGGACAGGGATCCCTGAGCAGTACTTC.

This chain connects TRBV18 to TRBJ2-2; D ambiguous. The length of the CDR3 is 14 residues. V lost 7 bases and J lost 0, with 9 bases in between. Germline V CDR1 and CDR2: KGHSH, LQKENI. The CDR3 bases are TGTGCCAGCTTTCCCATGTCGAACACCGGGGAGCTGTTTTTT. Translated, it gives CASFPMSNTGELFF.

The chain employs TRBV11-3 and TRBJ2-5; D possibly corresponds to TRBD2 (5 bases). Deletions cut 4 bases from V and 4 bases from J, with 10 bases between. In germline, CDR1 is SGHNT, CDR2 YENEEA. The CDR3 has 13 amino acids. The CDR3 here is CASSSTRGETQYF. The CDR3 DNA reads as TGTGCCAGCAGCTCCACTCGGGGAGAGACCCAGTACTTC.

The chain employs TRBV7-8 and TRBJ2-7; 7 bases are a match to TRBD1. Unmatched junction bases numbered 12, after V lost 5 bases and J lost 5 bases. Germline assignment: CDR1 SGHVS and CDR2 FQNEAQ. The CDR3 has 15 amino acids. CDR3 in amino acids: CASSASGTVGHEQYF. DNA for the CDR3: TGTGCCAGCAGCGCCTCCGGGACAGTCGGCCACGAGCAGTACTTC.

V usage is TRBV6-5 and J usage is TRBJ1-2; D uncertain. Looked up from germline, CDR1 is MNHEY and CDR2 is SVGAGI. V gave up 8 bases and J gave up 7 bases, with 20 bases separating them. CDR3 length: 14 residues. DNA of the CDR3: TGTGCCAGCGCTATAGGACGGCAACTAGGTGGCTACACCTTC. Translated, it gives CASAIGRQLGGYTF.

The chain employs TRBV4-2 and TRBJ2-5, with TRBD2 matching over 16 bases. V shed 3 bases, J shed 5 bases, and the junction held 3 bases outside the gene matches. This CDR3 is 16 amino acids long. Germline CDR1 reads LGHNA; CDR2 reads YNFKEQ. The CDR3 is CASSQGTSGGDETQYF. The DNA for the CDR3 is TGTGCCAGCAGCCAGGGGACTAGCGGGGGGGACGAGACCCAGTACTTC.

V usage is TRBV4-3 and J usage is TRBJ2-1; 8 bases line up with TRBD2. J was trimmed by 6 bases and V by 2 bases; bases with no gene match: 9. CDR1 is LGHNA, CDR2 YSLEER, per germline. The CDR3 contains 16 residues. For the CDR3, the DNA is TGCGCCAGCAGCCAACGCCGGACTAGCTTGGGCAATGAGCAGTTCTTC. It is translated as CASSQRRTSLGNEQFF.

This clone was found once. The chain couples TRBV7-2 to TRBJ2-1, with 12 nucleotides matching TRBD2. The CDR3 spans 14 residues. The junction had 7 bases not matched to a gene; V was cut back by 7 bases and J by 9 bases. Germline CDR1 and CDR2: SGHTA and FQGNSA. CDR3 coding DNA: TGTGCCAGCAAACCGGGACTAGCGGGTCTTGAGCAGTTCTTC. Its translation: CASKPGLAGLEQFF.

CDR3 bases: TGTGCCAGCAGTCCGCTCACAGGGGGCGCCTATAATTCACCCCTCCACTTT. It specifies CASSPLTGGAYNSPLHF. This chain connects TRBV28 to TRBJ1-6, with 9 positions matching TRBD1. This CDR3 is built from 17 residues. Germline V gene data show CDR1 as MDHEN and CDR2 as SYDVKM. V was pared by 5 bases and J by 2 bases, with 7 bases of the junction left unmatched.

V and J are TRBV7-9 and TRBJ2-2; TRBD1 aligns across 8 bases. CDR3 length: 15 amino acids. Germline V lookup: CDR1 SEHNR, CDR2 FQNEAQ (reference sequence). V gave up 5 bases and J gave up 4 bases; unmatched junction bases: 6. This chain's CDR3 is CASSPGGGITGELFF. In nucleotides, the CDR3 is TGTGCCAGCAGCCCAGGGGGCGGAATCACCGGGGAGCTGTTTTTT.

The chain joins TRBV11-3 to TRBJ2-7; 10 bases agree with TRBD1. The junction had 5 bases not matched to a gene; V was cut back by 4 bases and J by 5 bases. In germline, CDR1 is SGHNT, CDR2 YENEEA. The CDR3 has 14 amino acids. CDR3 coding DNA: TGTGCCAGCAGCTGGGGACAGGGGCAGGACGAGCAGTACTTC. Translated: CASSWGQGQDEQYF.

This clone was seen only a few times. The chain carries TRBV5-1 and TRBJ1-4; 11 bases agree with TRBD1. The CDR3 length is 17 residues. Germline CDR1 SGHRS, CDR2 YFSETQ. The junction had 14 bases not matched to a gene; V was cut back by 3 bases and J by 10 bases. The CDR3 nucleotides read TGCGCCAGCAGCTCCTTCCCGGGACAGGGGGGAGAGTCAAAACTGTTTTTT. Translating gives CASSSFPGQGGESKLFF.

The J gene is TRBJ2-1, the V gene TRBV2; 11 bases are a match to TRBD2. CDR1 and CDR2 from the germline V gene are SNHLY and FYNNEI. With V trimmed by 4 bases and J by 5 bases, 4 bases remained unmatched. The CDR3 contains 15 residues. The CDR3 loop is CASSATSGGNNEQFF. For the CDR3, the DNA is TGTGCCAGCAGTGCCACTAGCGGGGGAAACAATGAGCAGTTCTTC.

J is TRBJ2-3 and V is TRBV5-1, with 9 nucleotides matching TRBD2. Germline V gives CDR1 SGHRS, CDR2 YFSETQ. The J segment lost 0 bases and the V segment lost 6 bases, leaving 8 bases of the junction unmatched. The CDR3 sequence is 16 residues long. The CDR3 spells CASTSGGPPSTDTQYF. CDR3 nucleotide sequence: TGCGCCAGCACGAGCGGGGGGCCCCCTAGCACAGATACGCAGTATTTT.

The rearrangement uses TRBV4-2 and TRBJ1-3; the match to TRBD1 covers 7 bases. CDR3 length: 15 residues. CDR1 is LGHNA, CDR2 YNFKEQ, per germline. The ends lost 1 base at V and 4 bases at J; junction bases unmatched: 4. This CDR3 is CASSQVGTVGNTIYF. DNA of the CDR3: TGTGCCAGCAGCCAAGTAGGGACAGTAGGAAACACCATATATTTT.

This chain connects TRBV11-3 to TRBJ2-7; 8 bases are a match to TRBD2. Germline-derived CDR1 and CDR2 are SGHNT and YENEEA. V shed 5 bases and J 4 bases; nucleotides not matched to a gene: 10. The CDR3 consists of 15 residues. The CDR3 protein is CASSLSSSGPYEQYF. The DNA of the CDR3 is TGTGCCAGCAGCCTCTCCTCTAGCGGGCCTTACGAGCAGTACTTC.

The J gene is TRBJ2-1, the V gene TRBV27, with 16 bases identical to TRBD2. CDR3 length: 18 amino acids. CDR1 is MNHEY, CDR2 SMNVEV, per germline (reference sequence). J lost 2 bases, V lost 6 bases, and 7 bases had no gene match. The CDR3 bases are TGTGCCAGCAGGTCTACCGGGACTAGCGGGGGGGCCTACAATGAGCAGTTCTTC. It codes for CASRSTGTSGGAYNEQFF.